A single sample gave rise to the 6 T cell receptor beta chains below, sequenced in a study of blood T cell repertoires in COVID-19. Repertoires were generated with immunoSEQ multiplex PCR, while TCRdb's copy carries only in-frame clones and drops some. The data contain 350,000 to 500,000 clones, 70% to 90% of them singletons. Source material: PBMCs or T cells enriched from blood (not recorded which). Receptor source: a woman in her late teens or twenties who had been exposed to COVID-19.

V and J are TRBV9 and TRBJ2-7; TRBD1 agrees at 7 bases. Per germline, CDR1 SGDLS and CDR2 YYNGEE. The CDR3 contains 15 residues. V was pared by 2 bases and J by 3 bases, with 8 bases of the junction left unmatched. CDR3 sequence (DNA): TGTGCCAGCAGCGTGTCGCCGGGACAGCACTACGAGCAGTACTTC. Translated: CASSVSPGQHYEQYF.

The rearrangement links TRBV18 to TRBJ2-5; the match to TRBD1 covers 10 bases. Per germline, CDR1 KGHSH and CDR2 LQKENI. This CDR3 spans 17 amino acids. Trimming cost V 6 bases and J 0 bases; bases outside gene matches: 10. The CDR3 sequence is CASSWDRGRRNQETQYF. The CDR3 DNA reads TGTGCCAGCTCCTGGGACAGGGGAAGAAGGAACCAAGAGACCCAGTACTTC.

The CDR3 loop is CASSWDDRGVNLNTEAFF. DNA of the CDR3: TGCGCCAGCAGCTGGGACGACAGGGGCGTTAACTTGAACACTGAAGCTTTCTTT. V is TRBV5-1 and J is TRBJ1-1; 8 bases map to TRBD1. V gave up 3 bases and J gave up 0 bases; unmatched junction bases: 13. Per the germline V gene, CDR1 is SGHRS and CDR2 is YFSETQ. The CDR3 consists of 18 residues.

The table lists this clone with a few counts. The V call is TRBV14, the J call TRBJ1-5; a possible D gene is TRBD1 (6 bases). The length of the CDR3 is 13 residues. V lost 3 bases and J lost 5, with 8 bases in between. Germline CDR1 reads SGHDN; CDR2 reads FVKESK. CDR3 bases: TGTGCCAGCAGCCATAACAGGGATCAGCCCCAGCATTTT. It yields the protein CASSHNRDQPQHF.

V and J are TRBV28 and TRBJ1-1; no reliable D call. The germline V gene has CDR1 MDHEN and CDR2 SYDVKM. The length of the CDR3 is 12 residues. With 8 bases removed from V and 3 bases from J, the gap between germline ends came to 10 bases. The CDR3 nucleotides are TGTGCCAGCGGACCGGGGTACACTGAAGCTTTCTTT. Protein: CASGPGYTEAFF.

The genes are TRBV15 and TRBJ2-2; 7 nucleotides agree with TRBD1. Germline CDR1 is LNHNV and CDR2 is YYDKDF (reference sequence). The CDR3 covers 14 residues. Trimming took 5 bases from V and 4 from J; bases not matched to a gene: 4. CDR3 loop: CATSPNRGTGELFF. CDR3 DNA sequence: TGTGCCACCAGCCCAAACAGGGGCACCGGGGAGCTGTTTTTT.